The present entry profiles one T cell receptor beta chain with its context. Repertoires were generated with immunoSEQ multiplex PCR, while TCRdb's copy carries only in-frame clones and drops some. The table lists about 55,000 clones, around nine tenths of them singletons. The source of the sample is a study of OX40 agonist ivuxolimab in advanced cancers. The CDR3 is 15 residues long. CDR1 and CDR2 (germline): SGHTA, FQGNSA. The ends lost 5 bases at V and 5 bases at J; junction bases unmatched: 12. The J gene is TRBJ2-7, the V gene TRBV7-2, with 7 bases identical to TRBD2. The clonotype originates from an adult with an advanced solid tumor such as melanoma, head and neck, liver or kidney cancer. The input for sequencing was CD4+ or CD8+ T cells sorted from blood, taken in a trial of the OX40 agonist ivuxolimab. The CDR3 sequence is CASSPGGSRIHEQYF. CDR3 in DNA: TGTGCCAGCAGCCCCGGCGGGAGCAGGATCCACGAGCAGTACTTC.